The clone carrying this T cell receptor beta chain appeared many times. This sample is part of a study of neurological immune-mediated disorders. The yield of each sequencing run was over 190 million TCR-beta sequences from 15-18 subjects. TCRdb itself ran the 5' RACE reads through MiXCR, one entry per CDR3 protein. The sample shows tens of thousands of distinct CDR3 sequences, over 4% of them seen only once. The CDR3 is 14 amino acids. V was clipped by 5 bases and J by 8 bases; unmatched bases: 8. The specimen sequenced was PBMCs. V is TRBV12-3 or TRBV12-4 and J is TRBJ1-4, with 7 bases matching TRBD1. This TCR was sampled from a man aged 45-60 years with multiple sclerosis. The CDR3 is CASSDNRGGEKLFF. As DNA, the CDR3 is TGTGCCAGCAGTGATAACAGGGGCGGGGAAAAACTGTTTTTT.